This T cell receptor beta chain was captured in a study of OX40 agonist ivuxolimab in advanced cancers. Study information: Ivuxolimab is a fully human IgG2 antibody that activates OX40 (CD134). Melanoma, hepatocellular carcinoma, head and neck or renal cell cancer occurred in dose-escalation patients.

This CDR3 contains 17 residues. CDR1 is MDHEN, CDR2 SYDVKM, per germline. Trimming removed 4 bases at V and 7 bases at J, with 23 bases between. The study, taken as a whole, reports: The study observed clonal expansion of CD4+ and CD8+ blood T cells by week 6 at 0.1 to 3.0 mg/kg.

This clone was recorded once. Its antigen is currently unknown. TCRdb keeps only in-frame clones here, not all; method: immunoSEQ multiplex PCR. This table has roughly 76,000 clones, over 75% appearing once. The cohort excluded patients with autoimmune disease history or systemic immunosuppression. The specimen comprised CD4+ or CD8+ T cells sorted from blood, sampled in a trial of the OX40 agonist ivuxolimab. The TCR comes from an adult with an advanced solid tumor such as melanoma, head and neck, liver or kidney cancer. This sequence joins TRBV28 and TRBJ1-5, with D unclear. In DNA form, the CDR3 reads TGTGCCAGCAGTTCCCCCCCCCGAGTCCGCTCGCGGCAGCCCCAGCATTTT. It codes for CASSSPPRVRSRQPQHF.